The sequence of this TCR beta chain was determined in a study of blood T cell repertoires in COVID-19. Turning to the study itself: The analysed material was cDNA or gDNA that came from T cells, B-cell-depleted T cells, or PBMCs.

Original processing notes: Amplification with reference gene primers provided the estimates of nucleated cell counts. The method was immunoSEQ multiplex PCR; TCRdb's version includes in-frame clones alone and lacks a portion of them. V and J calls and clone size are those listed in that table; D and trimming were worked out from the DNA. The sample has roughly 100,000 clones; 71% are singletons. Germline V lookup: CDR1 MGHRA, CDR2 YSYEKL. This CDR3 spans 21 amino acids. V lost 3 bases and J lost 8; bases outside the gene matches: 22. The chain uses TRBV4-1 and TRBJ2-3; 14 bases are a match to TRBD2. The receptor comes from a human donor with acute or convalescent COVID-19. The donor label of this sample is uncertain. Sequenced input: peripheral blood. The CDR3 loop reads CASSQPSGTSGGPGGFVTQYF. CDR3 sequence (DNA): TGCGCCAGCAGCCAGCCTTCCGGGACTAGCGGGGGACCAGGCGGTTTTGTTACGCAGTATTTT.